This T cell receptor beta chain was profiled in a study of T cell changes during pregnancy in multiple sclerosis. J was trimmed by 0 bases and V by 5 bases; bases with no gene match: 13. The CDR3 runs 18 residues. Germline CDR1 and CDR2: SEHNR and FQNEAQ (reference sequence). Here immunoSEQ multiplex PCR was the method, and the copy in TCRdb shows in-frame clones only, minus some. Of tens of thousands of clones detected, 91% appear once; the ten largest clones hold 1.5% to 2%. This receptor was obtained from a female donor in good health, enrolled as a control in a pregnancy study. The chain joins TRBV7-9 to TRBJ2-7; TRBD2 matches 10 bases. The specimen was peripheral blood, collected in the first trimester of pregnancy. CDR3 nucleotide sequence: TGTGCCAGCAGCCCCCCAATTCCCCCTAGCGGGGGCTCCTACGAGCAGTACTTC. It translates to CASSPPIPPSGGSYEQYF. Variable domain in full (rest from reference TRBV7-9 and TRBJ2-7): DTGVSQNPRHKITKRGQNVTFRCDPISEHNRLYWYRQTLGQGPEFLTYFQNEAQLEKSRLLSDRFSAERPKGSFSTLEIQRTEQGDSAMYLCASSPPIPPSGGSYEQYFGPGTRLTVT.